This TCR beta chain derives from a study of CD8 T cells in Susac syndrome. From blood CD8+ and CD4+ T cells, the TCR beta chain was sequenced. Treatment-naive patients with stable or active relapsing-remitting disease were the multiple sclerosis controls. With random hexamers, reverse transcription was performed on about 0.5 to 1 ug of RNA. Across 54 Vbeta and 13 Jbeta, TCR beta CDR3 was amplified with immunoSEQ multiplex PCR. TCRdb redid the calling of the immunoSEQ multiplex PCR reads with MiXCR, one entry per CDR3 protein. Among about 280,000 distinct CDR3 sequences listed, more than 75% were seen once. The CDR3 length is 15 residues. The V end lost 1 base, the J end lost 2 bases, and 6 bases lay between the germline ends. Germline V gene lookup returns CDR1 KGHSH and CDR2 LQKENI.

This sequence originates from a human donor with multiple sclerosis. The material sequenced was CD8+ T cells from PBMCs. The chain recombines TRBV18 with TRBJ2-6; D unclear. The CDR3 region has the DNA TGTGCCAGCTCACCACAAAAGCCTGGGGCCAACGTCCTGACTTTC. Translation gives CASSPQKPGANVLTF.